The source of this TCR beta chain is a study of cytomegalovirus exposure and HLA in healthy donors. Study summary: An early release of data contained roughly 86 million unique TCRs, which came from HLA-typed donors.

Study findings and constraints: Other equally common chains were less clonally expanded than HLA-associated TCR beta chains, a later analysis showed. According to an earlier analysis, most TCR beta V segments yielded productive rearrangements about 90% or about 30% of the time.

It was with 60 Vbeta and 13 Jbeta primers that the PCR ran. TCRdb keeps only in-frame clones here, not all; method: immunoSEQ multiplex PCR. The sample shows nearly 200,000 clones, 82% of them seen only once. Worth noting for this clone: The target antigen is unknown.

The sequenced sample was PBMCs. This clonotype was sampled from a boy aged 2-15 years in good health and CMV-seronegative.

CDR3 residues: CASSSPGLNTGELFF. The CDR3 DNA reads as TGCGCCAGCAGCTCGCCTGGGCTGAACACCGGGGAGCTGTTTTTT. V is TRBV5-1 and J is TRBJ2-2; D uncertain. The V end lost 3 bases, the J end lost 1 base, and 10 bases lay between the germline ends. The CDR3 has 15 amino acids. From germline, CDR1 is SGHRS and CDR2 YFSETQ.